This entry features one T cell receptor (beta chain) sequence. Its antigen is not identified. One end of the junction is discordant with germline, which a read error may explain. CDR1 is ENHRY, CDR2 SYGVKD, per germline. This CDR3 region has 15 residues. The sample is drawn from a study of CD8+CD57+ T cells in acquired aplastic anemia. As for the study in general: An average of about 3.2 ug of DNA was obtained from sorted CD4+ and CD8+ cells. CD4+ cells from healthy donors averaged around 10 million reads.

Broader study findings: Both patients and controls carried the same twenty-nine CD8+ CDR3 sequences.

The TCR beta profiling, which covered VDJ combination and CDR3 sequence, was carried out using genomic DNA as the template. TCRdb analysed the reads with MiXCR anew, one entry per CDR3 protein. The data contain hundreds of thousands of distinct CDR3 sequences, approximately 70% of them singletons. The chain employs TRBV10-3 and TRBJ2-7, with a tentative D call TRBD2 (6 bases). The sample consisted of sorted CD4+, CD8+, or CD8+CD57+ T cells (not recorded which) from PBMCs. The sequence was collected from a human donor in good health, serving as a control. Here the CDR3 reads CASSDSGAKINEQYF. As DNA, the CDR3 is TGTGCCAGCAGTGACTCGGGAGCCAAGATCAATGAGCAGTACTTC.